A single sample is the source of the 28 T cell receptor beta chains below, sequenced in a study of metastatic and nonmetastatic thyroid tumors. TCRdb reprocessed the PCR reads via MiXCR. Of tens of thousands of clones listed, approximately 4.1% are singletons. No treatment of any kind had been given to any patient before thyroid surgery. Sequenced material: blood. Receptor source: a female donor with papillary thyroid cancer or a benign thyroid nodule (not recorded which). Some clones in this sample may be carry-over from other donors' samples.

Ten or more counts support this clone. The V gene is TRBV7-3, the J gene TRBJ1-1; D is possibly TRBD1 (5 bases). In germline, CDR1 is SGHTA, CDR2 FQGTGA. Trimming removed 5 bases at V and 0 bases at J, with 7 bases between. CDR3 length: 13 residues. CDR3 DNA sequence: TGTGCCAGCAGCGCAGGGCTGAACACTGAAGCTTTCTTT. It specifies CASSAGLNTEAFF.

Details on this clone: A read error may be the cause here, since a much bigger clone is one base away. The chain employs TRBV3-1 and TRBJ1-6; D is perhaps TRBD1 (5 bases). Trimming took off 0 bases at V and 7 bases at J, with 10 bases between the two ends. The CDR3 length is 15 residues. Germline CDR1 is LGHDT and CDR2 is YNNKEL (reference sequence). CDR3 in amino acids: CASSQEGTLNSPLHF. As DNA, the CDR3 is TGTGCCAGCAGCCAAGAGGGGACTCTGAATTCACCCCTCCACTTT.

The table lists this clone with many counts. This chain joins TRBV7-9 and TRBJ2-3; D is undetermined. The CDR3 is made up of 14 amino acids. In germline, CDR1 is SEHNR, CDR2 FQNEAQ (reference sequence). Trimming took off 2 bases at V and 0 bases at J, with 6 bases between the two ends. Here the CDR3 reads CASSLSRSTDTQYF. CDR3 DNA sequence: TGTGCCAGCAGCTTATCCCGGAGCACAGATACGCAGTATTTT.

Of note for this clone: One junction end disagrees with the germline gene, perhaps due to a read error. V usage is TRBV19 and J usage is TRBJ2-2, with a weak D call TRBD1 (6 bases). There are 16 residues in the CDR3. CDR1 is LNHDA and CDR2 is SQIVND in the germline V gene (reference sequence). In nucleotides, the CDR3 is TGTGCCAGTAGTATAAACCCCTGGGGGCGCACCTGGGAGCTGTTTTTT. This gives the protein CASSINPWGRTWELFF. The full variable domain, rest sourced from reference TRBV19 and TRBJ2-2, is DGGITQSPKYLFRKEGQNVTLSCEQNLNHDAMYWYRQDPGQGLRLIYYSQIVNDFQKGDIAEGYSVSREKKESFPLTVTSAQKNPTAFYLCASSINPWGRTWELFFGEGSRLTVL.

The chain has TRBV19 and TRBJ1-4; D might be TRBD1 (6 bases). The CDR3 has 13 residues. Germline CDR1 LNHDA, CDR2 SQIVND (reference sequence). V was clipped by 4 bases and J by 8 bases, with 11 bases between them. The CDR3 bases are TGTGCCAGTAGTACCACAGGGAAAGAAAAACTGTTTTTT. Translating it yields CASSTTGKEKLFF.

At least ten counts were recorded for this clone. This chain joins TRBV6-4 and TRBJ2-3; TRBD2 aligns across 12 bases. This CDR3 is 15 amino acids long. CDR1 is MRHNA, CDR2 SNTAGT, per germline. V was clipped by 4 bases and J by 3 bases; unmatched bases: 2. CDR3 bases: TGTGCCAGCAGTGGGGGGACTAGCGGGACAGATACGCAGTATTTT. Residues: CASSGGTSGTDTQYF.

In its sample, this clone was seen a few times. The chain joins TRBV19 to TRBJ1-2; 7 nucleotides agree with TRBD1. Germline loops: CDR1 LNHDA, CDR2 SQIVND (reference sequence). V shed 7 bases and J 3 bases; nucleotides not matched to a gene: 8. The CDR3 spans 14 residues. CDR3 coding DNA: TGTGCCAGTACCCGGACAGGTGTGGACTATGGCTACACCTTC. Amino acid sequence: CASTRTGVDYGYTF.

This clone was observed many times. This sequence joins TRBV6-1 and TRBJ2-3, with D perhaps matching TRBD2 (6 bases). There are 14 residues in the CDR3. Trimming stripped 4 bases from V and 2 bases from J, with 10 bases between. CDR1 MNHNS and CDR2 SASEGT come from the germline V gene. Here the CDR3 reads CASSGGLDTDTQYF. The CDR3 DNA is TGTGCCAGCAGTGGGGGACTGGACACAGATACGCAGTATTTT.

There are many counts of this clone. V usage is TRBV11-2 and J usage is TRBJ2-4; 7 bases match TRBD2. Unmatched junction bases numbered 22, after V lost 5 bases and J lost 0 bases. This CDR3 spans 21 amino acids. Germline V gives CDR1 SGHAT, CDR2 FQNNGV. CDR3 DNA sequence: TGTGCCAGCAGCCCACGGACTAGATTCCCGTCCGTCAAACTAGCCAAAAACATTCAGTACTTC. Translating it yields CASSPRTRFPSVKLAKNIQYF.

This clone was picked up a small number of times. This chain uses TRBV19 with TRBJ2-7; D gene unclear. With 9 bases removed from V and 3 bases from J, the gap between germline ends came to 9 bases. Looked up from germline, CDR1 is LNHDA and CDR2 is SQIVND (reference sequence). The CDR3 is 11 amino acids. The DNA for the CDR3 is TGTGCCAGCGGGCCATTCTACGAGCAGTACTTC. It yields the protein CASGPFYEQYF.

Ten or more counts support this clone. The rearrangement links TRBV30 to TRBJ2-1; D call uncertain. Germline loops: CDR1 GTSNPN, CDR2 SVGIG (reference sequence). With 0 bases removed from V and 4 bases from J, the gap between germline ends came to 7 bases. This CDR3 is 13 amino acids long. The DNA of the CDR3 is TGTGCCTGGAGTGTACACCAGTACAATGAGCAGTTCTTC. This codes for CAWSVHQYNEQFF.

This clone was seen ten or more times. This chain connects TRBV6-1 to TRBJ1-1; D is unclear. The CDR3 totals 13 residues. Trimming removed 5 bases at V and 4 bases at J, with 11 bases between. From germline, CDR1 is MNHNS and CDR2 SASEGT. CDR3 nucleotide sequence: TGTGCCAGCAGTTTAGGTCGTTTCACTGAAGCTTTCTTT. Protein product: CASSLGRFTEAFF.

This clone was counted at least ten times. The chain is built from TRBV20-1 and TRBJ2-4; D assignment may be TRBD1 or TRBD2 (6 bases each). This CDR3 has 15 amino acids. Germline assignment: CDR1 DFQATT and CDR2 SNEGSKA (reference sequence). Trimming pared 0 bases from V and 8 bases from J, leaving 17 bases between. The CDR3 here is CSARDTRRRGYIQYF. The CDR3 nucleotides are TGCAGTGCTAGAGATACGAGACGGAGGGGGTACATTCAGTACTTC.

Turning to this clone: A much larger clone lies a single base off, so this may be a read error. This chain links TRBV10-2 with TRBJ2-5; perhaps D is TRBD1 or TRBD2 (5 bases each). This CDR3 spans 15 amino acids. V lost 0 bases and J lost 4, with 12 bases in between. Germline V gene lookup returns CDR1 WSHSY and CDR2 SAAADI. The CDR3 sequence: CASSESDSGGETQYF. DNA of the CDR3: TGCGCCAGCAGTGAGTCAGACAGTGGGGGAGAGACCCAGTACTTC.

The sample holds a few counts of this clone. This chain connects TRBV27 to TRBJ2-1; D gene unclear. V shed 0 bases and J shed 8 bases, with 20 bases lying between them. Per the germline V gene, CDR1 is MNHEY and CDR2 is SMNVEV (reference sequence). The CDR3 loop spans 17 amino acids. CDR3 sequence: CASSLSRGTRLGDEQFF. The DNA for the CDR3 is TGTGCCAGCAGTTTATCGAGAGGAACTCGCCTAGGCGATGAGCAGTTCTTC.

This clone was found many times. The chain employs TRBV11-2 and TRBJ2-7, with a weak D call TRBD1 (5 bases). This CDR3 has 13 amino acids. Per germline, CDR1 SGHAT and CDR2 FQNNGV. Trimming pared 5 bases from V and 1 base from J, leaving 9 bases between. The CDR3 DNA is TGTGCCAGCAGCCCCGACAGATCCTACGAGCAGTACTTC. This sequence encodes CASSPDRSYEQYF.

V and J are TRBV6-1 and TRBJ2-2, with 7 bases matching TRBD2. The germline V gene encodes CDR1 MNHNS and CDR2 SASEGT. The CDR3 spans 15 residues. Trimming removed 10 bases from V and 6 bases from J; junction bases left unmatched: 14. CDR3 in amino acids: CATFSGSAGAGELFF. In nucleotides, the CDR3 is TGTGCCACCTTTTCGGGTAGCGCGGGGGCCGGGGAGCTGTTTTTT.

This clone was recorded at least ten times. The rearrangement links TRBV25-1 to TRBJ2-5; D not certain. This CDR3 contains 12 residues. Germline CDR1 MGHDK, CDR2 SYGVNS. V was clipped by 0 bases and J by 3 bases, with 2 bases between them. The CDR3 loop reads CASSEYKETQYF. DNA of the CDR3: TGTGCCAGCAGTGAATATAAAGAGACCCAGTACTTC.

This CDR3 reads CASSLGGNPGAGNTIYF. Written as DNA, the CDR3 is TGTGCCAGCAGCTTAGGGGGAAACCCGGGGGCTGGAAACACCATATATTTT. This chain links TRBV13 with TRBJ1-3, with a weak D call TRBD1 (5 bases). V lost 0 bases and J 2 bases, leaving 14 bases between the germline ends. CDR3 size: 17 residues. Looked up from germline, CDR1 is PRHDT and CDR2 is FYEKMQ (reference sequence).

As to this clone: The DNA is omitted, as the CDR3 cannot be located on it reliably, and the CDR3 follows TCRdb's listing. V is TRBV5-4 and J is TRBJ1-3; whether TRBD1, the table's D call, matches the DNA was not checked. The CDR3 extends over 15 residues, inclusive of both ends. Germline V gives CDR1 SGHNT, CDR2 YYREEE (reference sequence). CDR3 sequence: CASSFGGGTGNTTYF.

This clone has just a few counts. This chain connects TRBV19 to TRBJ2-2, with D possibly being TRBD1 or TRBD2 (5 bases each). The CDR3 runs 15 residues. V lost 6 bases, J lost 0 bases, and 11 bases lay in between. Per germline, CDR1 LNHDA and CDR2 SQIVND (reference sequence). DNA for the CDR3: TGTGCCAGTAGGCCAGGGACGGCGAACACCGGGGAGCTGTTTTTT. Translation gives CASRPGTANTGELFF.

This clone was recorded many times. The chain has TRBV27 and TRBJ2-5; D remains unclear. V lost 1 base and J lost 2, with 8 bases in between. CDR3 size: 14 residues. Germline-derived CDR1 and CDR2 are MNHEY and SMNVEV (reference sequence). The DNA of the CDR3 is TGTGCCAGCAGTTTATTTGGGCGGCAAGAGACCCAGTACTTC. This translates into CASSLFGRQETQYF.

CDR3 nucleotides: TGTGCCAGCAGTCCGTCTAACCGGGAATGGAAAGCCGAGCAGTACTTC. It specifies CASSPSNREWKAEQYF. V usage is TRBV28 and J usage is TRBJ2-7; maybe TRBD2 (5 bases). V was clipped by 5 bases and J by 6 bases, with 23 bases between them. CDR3 size: 16 residues. Germline-derived CDR1 and CDR2 are MDHEN and SYDVKM.

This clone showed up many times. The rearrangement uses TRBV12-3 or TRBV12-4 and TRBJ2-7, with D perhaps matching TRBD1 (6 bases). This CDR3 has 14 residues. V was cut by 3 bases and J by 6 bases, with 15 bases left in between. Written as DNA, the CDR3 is TGTGCCAGCAGTTTCCGGGACACAAGATCCGAGCAGTACTTC. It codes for CASSFRDTRSEQYF.

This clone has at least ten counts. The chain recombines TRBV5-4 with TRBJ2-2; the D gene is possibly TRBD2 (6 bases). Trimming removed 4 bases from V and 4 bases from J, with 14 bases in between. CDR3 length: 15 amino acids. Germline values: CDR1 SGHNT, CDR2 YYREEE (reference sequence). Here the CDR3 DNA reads TGTGCCAGCAGCGGGGAACTAGCAGCCACCGGGGAGCTGTTTTTT. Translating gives CASSGELAATGELFF. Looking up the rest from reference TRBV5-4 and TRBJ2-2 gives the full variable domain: ETGVTQSPTHLIKTRGQQVTLRCSSQSGHNTVSWYQQALGQGPQFIFQYYREEENGRGNFPPRFSGLQFPNYSSELNVNALELDDSALYLCASSGELAATGELFFGEGSRLTVL.

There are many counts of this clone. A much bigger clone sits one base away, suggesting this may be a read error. CDR3 bases: TGTGCCAGCAACCTGGAGAGAGGGGGCGGTGAGCAGTTCTTC. Translated, it gives CASNLERGGGEQFF. This chain joins TRBV5-6 and TRBJ2-1; 7 bases fit TRBD1. Germline V CDR1 and CDR2: SGHDT, YYEEEE. The CDR3 runs 14 residues. Losses at the gene ends were 6 bases for V and 9 bases for J; bases not matched to a gene: 12.

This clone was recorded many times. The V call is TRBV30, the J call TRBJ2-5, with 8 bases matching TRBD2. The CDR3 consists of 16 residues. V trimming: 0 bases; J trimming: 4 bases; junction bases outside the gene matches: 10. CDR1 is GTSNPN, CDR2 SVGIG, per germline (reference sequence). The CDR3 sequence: CAWSVQSGSYRETQYF. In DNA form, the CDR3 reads TGTGCCTGGAGTGTACAAAGCGGGAGTTATCGAGAGACCCAGTACTTC.

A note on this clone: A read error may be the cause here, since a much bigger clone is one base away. CDR3 bases: TGCAGCGTTGAGGGCGGGAGGTCCCAAGAGACCCAGTACTTC. This translates into CSVEGGRSQETQYF. The chain recombines TRBV29-1 with TRBJ2-5; TRBD2 aligns across 8 bases. Germline lookup yields CDR1 SQVTM and CDR2 ANQGSEA. V lost 3 bases, J lost 1 base, and 4 bases stayed unmatched. This CDR3 spans 14 amino acids.